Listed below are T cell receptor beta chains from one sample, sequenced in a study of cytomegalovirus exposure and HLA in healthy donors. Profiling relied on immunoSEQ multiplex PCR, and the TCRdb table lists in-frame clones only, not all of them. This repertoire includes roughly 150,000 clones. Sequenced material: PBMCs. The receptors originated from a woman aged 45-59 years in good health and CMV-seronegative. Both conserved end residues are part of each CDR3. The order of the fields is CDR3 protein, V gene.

CASSPRGGPTGELFF,TRBV7-9
CASSPTGIRTQYF,TRBV28
CASSLARGSSYEQYF,TRBV7-9
CASSLRLAGHTGELFF,TRBV5-6
CASSQTPGLAGGPTYNEQFF,TRBV4-1
CASSEWTGPNEKLFF,TRBV6-1
CASSQGGGQNEQFF,TRBV4-2
CAISESGGRKNTIYF,TRBV10-3
CASSEYFNQPQHF,TRBV6-1
CACRDSGYTF,TRBV30
CAWNEVSSFRGEKLFF,TRBV30
CASSGYLRQGVDEQYF,TRBV25-1
CATSRDIANTEAFF,TRBV15
CAFPREANTGELFF,TRBV30
CAISAIGGGEVTIYF,TRBV10-3
CASSQRSSLGPGSNQPQHF,TRBV4-1
CASSFSTSQDTQYF,TRBV11-2
CASSYLETEAFF,TRBV6-6
CASSIMARSYEQYF,TRBV19
CASTIGGGAGYEQYF,TRBV7-9
CAWSSGVYQETQYF,TRBV30
CASIGTSSSYEQYF,TRBV6-1
CSEQGGTEAFF,TRBV20-1
CASSLAGGAPLTYEQYF,TRBV7-9
CASSPEVGTPYEQYF,TRBV5-1
CASSPPLGGAHNEQFF,TRBV18
CASSFQGAGNQPQHF,TRBV27
CASSLAGGSDEKLFF,TRBV5-1
CASSMTSGGFYTDTQYF,TRBV19
CASSPPPDFNEQFF,TRBV7-2
CASSEGLSYEQYF,TRBV18
CASSLDATRGDPQYF,TRBV7-9
CASSFDRQETQYF,TRBV11-3
CASSLNRATPGELFF,TRBV5-1
CASSQQGSTDTQYF,TRBV5-4
CASSLLRQGSQPQHF,TRBV28
CASSQDSQGAFRDTQYF,TRBV4-1
CASSPRQDYGYTF,TRBV7-6
CASSEGQEQYF,TRBV2
CASSFYGRAPGELFF,TRBV27
CASSLEAGAPYNEQFF,TRBV18
CASSLGTANTEAFF,TRBV7-9
CASSLRGRVTDTQYF,TRBV28
CASSDGRLRTNYGYTF,TRBV2
CASSPRMEGRSNEQFF,TRBV9
CASKTGRGYEQYF,TRBV19
CASSAWTGGTGEQYF,TRBV19
CASRSRQGTGQETQYF,TRBV7-9
CASSQDYRDTGELFF,TRBV2
CASSIRDSTYEQYF,TRBV19
CASSRDISSNQPQHF,TRBV6-5
CASSRMLAGGTNEQFF,TRBV5-5
CASRRDRGTDTQYF,TRBV2
CASSPSGPPGAQYF,TRBV7-3
CSAGSSYEQYF,TRBV20-1
CASRPLTGRQGGIQPQHF,TRBV12-2
CASSLARGFPYF,TRBV5-6
CASSLATSAITDTQYF,TRBV5-8
CAWSRGPNEKLFF,TRBV30
CASSLAPGTGRNQPQHF,TRBV7-2